These 31 T cell receptor beta chains came from one sample sequenced in a study of immune characterization of retroperitoneal liposarcoma. TCRdb itself ran the PCR reads through MiXCR, one entry per CDR3 protein. Of some 9,600 distinct CDR3 sequences listed, over 35% are singletons. Material for sequencing was tumor tissue. The receptors stem from a female donor with retroperitoneal liposarcoma.

Judged by abundance, this clonotype is medium-sized. The V call is TRBV6-1, the J call TRBJ2-1; the D gene is possibly TRBD2 (6 bases). This CDR3 comprises 15 residues. Trimming removed 8 bases at V and 6 bases at J, with 20 bases between. The germline V gene has CDR1 MNHNS and CDR2 SASEGT. The CDR3 region has the DNA TGTGCCAGCCGATTCACTACGGGAGATGGCAATGAGCAGTTCTTC. Translation gives CASRFTTGDGNEQFF.

This clonotype was found a few times. V is TRBV25-1 and J is TRBJ2-7, with 7 bases that match TRBD1. With V trimmed by 3 bases and J by 0 bases, 11 bases remained unmatched. CDR1 and CDR2 (germline): MGHDK, SYGVNS. This CDR3 has 17 amino acids. CDR3 bases: TGTGCCAGCAGTGACGGTGGGGACAGACAGAGCTCCTACGAGCAGTACTTC. This encodes CASSDGGDRQSSYEQYF.

This clonotype has more than one count but fewer than ten. A much bigger clone sits one base away, suggesting this may be a read error. The chain couples TRBV12-3 or TRBV12-4 to TRBJ2-1, with TRBD1 identical over 9 bases. The CDR3 has 15 amino acids. The V segment lost 1 base and the J segment 13 bases; nucleotides outside the gene matches: 11. CDR3 DNA: TGTGCCAGCAGTTTAGGTGGACAGGGGACCGAGACCCAGTTCTTC. The encoded protein is CASSLGGQGTETQFF.

The rearrangement joins TRBV7-3 to TRBJ2-6, with unresolved D. The CDR3 spans 17 residues. The germline CDR1 and CDR2 sequences are SGHTA and FQGTGA. V shed 4 bases and J shed 0 bases, with 13 bases lying between them. CDR3 nucleotide sequence: TGTGCCAGCAGCTCCCCTCAAAGCAGCTCTGGGGCCAACGTCCTGACTTTC. Protein: CASSSPQSSSGANVLTF.

The rearrangement joins TRBV12-3 or TRBV12-4 to TRBJ2-3; D is unresolved. The CDR3 loop spans 16 amino acids. The V gene lost 1 base and the J gene lost 1 base, with 12 bases spanning the gap. Here the CDR3 DNA reads TGTGCCAGCAGTTTAGGAACCGCCCTCGGCACAGATACGCAGTATTTT. Translation gives CASSLGTALGTDTQYF.

V usage is TRBV7-6 and J usage is TRBJ2-1; unclear D gene. The CDR3 runs to 12 residues. Trimming removed 5 bases at V and 8 bases at J, with 10 bases between. Germline loops: CDR1 SGHVS, CDR2 FNYEAQ. The CDR3 DNA reads TGTGCCAGCAGCCCCCTAGGCCATGAGCAGTTCTTC. Protein: CASSPLGHEQFF.

This clonotype has a single count. The DNA of the CDR3 is TGTGCCAGCCGAGGGGGGGCGAGATCACCCCTCCACTTT. This codes for CASRGGARSPLHF. V usage is TRBV6-8 and J usage is TRBJ1-6; TRBD1 might be the D (6 bases). Germline-derived CDR1 and CDR2 are MNHGY and SAAAGT. The CDR3 covers 13 residues. V dropped 8 bases and J dropped 10 bases, with 15 bases sitting between them.

This clonotype was counted a few times. The chain carries TRBV6-1 and TRBJ2-1; TRBD2 agrees at 7 bases. J was trimmed by 13 bases and V by 2 bases; bases with no gene match: 14. Per germline, CDR1 MNHNS and CDR2 SASEGT. The CDR3 length is 15 residues. CDR3 DNA sequence: TGTGCCAGCAGTGAATTCGCGGGGGACCAAGAGACCCAGTTCTTC. It encodes CASSEFAGDQETQFF.

Relative to its sample, this clonotype is medium-sized (0.01 to 0.1%). The chain combines TRBV6-1 with TRBJ2-1; 10 bases match TRBD1. The J call may be wrong; the DNA end is better matched by TRBJ2-7. This CDR3 spans 16 amino acids. CDR1 and CDR2 from the germline V gene are MNHNS and SASEGT. CDR3 sequence reads: CASRRQGAISYNEQYF. DNA for the CDR3: TGTGCCAGCAGACGACAGGGGGCTATATCCTACAATGAGCAGTACTTC.

This clonotype has more than one count but fewer than ten. V usage is TRBV27 and J usage is TRBJ2-7; TRBD2 aligns across 13 bases. CDR1 is MNHEY, CDR2 SMNVEV, per germline (reference sequence). The CDR3 length is 15 residues. The J segment lost 4 bases and the V segment lost 4 bases, leaving 4 bases of the junction unmatched. CDR3 coding DNA: TGTGCCAGCAGTTCGCGGACTAGCGGGAGTTACGAGCAGTACTTC. It is translated as CASSSRTSGSYEQYF.

The chain links TRBV7-6 to TRBJ2-2; TRBD2 aligns across 9 bases. The trim removed 3 bases at V and 5 bases at J, leaving 7 bases unmatched. Germline CDR1 SGHVS, CDR2 FNYEAQ. The CDR3 is 16 residues long. CDR3 residues: CASSLTRGGGTGELFF. DNA of the CDR3: TGTGCCAGCAGCTTGACCCGCGGGGGGGGAACCGGGGAGCTGTTTTTT.

This clonotype is medium-sized (0.01 to 0.1%). The chain couples TRBV7-6 to TRBJ2-1; D gene uncertain. The CDR3 contains 13 residues. The germline gives CDR1 SGHVS, CDR2 FNYEAQ. Deletions cut 5 bases from V and 10 bases from J, with 15 bases between. CDR3: CASSTKPNYEQFF. CDR3 coding DNA: TGTGCCAGCAGCACAAAACCAAACTACGAGCAGTTCTTC.

Sample share makes this clonotype medium-sized. A much larger clone sits a single nucleotide away, making a read error possible. The chain couples TRBV6-1 to TRBJ2-1, with D maybe TRBD2 (5 bases). The J call is uncertain, as TRBJ2-7 better fits the DNA end. The V gene's germline CDR1 is MNHNS and CDR2 SASEGT. The CDR3 extends over 11 amino acids. CDR3 amino acids: CASSRVNEQYF. Written as DNA, the CDR3 is TGTGCCAGCTCGAGGGTAAATGAGCAGTACTTC.

In its sample, this clonotype ranks as medium-sized (0.01 to 0.1%). The V call is TRBV27, the J call TRBJ2-5, with 9 positions matching TRBD2. The CDR3 loop spans 17 amino acids. CDR1 is MNHEY, CDR2 SMNVEV, per germline (reference sequence). Trimming removed 2 bases from V and 3 bases from J; junction bases left unmatched: 10. CDR3 sequence (DNA): TGTGCCAGCAGTTTAGGGACCCTAGCGGGGCTGGAAGAGACCCAGTACTTC. Protein: CASSLGTLAGLEETQYF.

By share, this clonotype counts as medium-sized. The chain is built from TRBV6-1 and TRBJ2-5, with 12 bases that match TRBD2. Losses at the gene ends were 3 bases for V and 5 bases for J; bases not matched to a gene: 4. This CDR3 is built from 15 residues. Germline V gene lookup returns CDR1 MNHNS and CDR2 SASEGT. CDR3 coding DNA: TGTGCCAGCAGTGACCTAGCGGGGGGGCAGGAGACCCAGTACTTC. Protein: CASSDLAGGQETQYF.

By share, this clonotype counts as medium-sized. The J gene is TRBJ2-2, the V gene TRBV7-2; D tentatively reads TRBD1 or TRBD2 (5 bases each). Between the trimmed V and J ends, which lost 4 bases and 1 base, there was a span of 13 bases. The CDR3 is made up of 16 amino acids. Germline CDR1 SGHTA, CDR2 FQGNSA. The chain's CDR3 is CASSSGTTLNTGELFF. CDR3 nucleotides: TGTGCCAGCAGCTCCGGGACGACCTTGAACACCGGGGAGCTGTTTTTT.

The chain employs TRBV6-6 and TRBJ2-7, with 12 positions matching TRBD2. The length of the CDR3 is 18 residues. Trimming took 0 bases from V and 5 from J; bases not matched to a gene: 11. Germline CDR1 reads MNHNY; CDR2 reads SVGAGI (reference sequence). CDR3 DNA sequence: TGTGCCAGCAGTTACTCGGCAGTTACTAGCGGGGGGCGGCACGAGCAGTACTTC. The encoded protein is CASSYSAVTSGGRHEQYF.

The chain is built from TRBV10-1 and TRBJ2-1; TRBD2 matches 10 bases. CDR3 size: 14 residues. Germline values: CDR1 WNHNN, CDR2 SYGVQD (reference sequence). Trimming at V came to 5 bases and at J to 6 bases, leaving 4 bases not matched to a gene. The CDR3 spells CASSSSSGSNEQFF. Written as DNA, the CDR3 is TGCGCCAGCAGTTCGTCTAGCGGGAGCAATGAGCAGTTCTTC.

Judged by abundance, this clonotype is medium-sized. The V gene is TRBV7-2, the J gene TRBJ2-1; 13 nucleotides match TRBD2. The end of the DNA is better explained by TRBJ2-7, so the J call may be wrong. The CDR3 loop spans 14 amino acids. Germline V gene sequence: CDR1 SGHTA, CDR2 FQGNSA. This chain's CDR3 is CASSLGLAGIEQYF. The CDR3 DNA follows: TGTGCCAGCAGCCTGGGACTAGCGGGGATCGAGCAGTACTTC.

The sample holds one count of this clonotype. The rearrangement links TRBV6-1 to TRBJ2-3, with a tentative D call TRBD2 (5 bases). Trimming shortened V by 10 bases and J by 3 bases, and 17 bases separated the two germline ends. This CDR3 comprises 14 residues. CDR1 MNHNS and CDR2 SASEGT come from the germline V gene. The CDR3 region has the DNA TGTGCCACGCGGCAAGGGAGAGGGACAGATACGCAGTATTTT. It is translated as CATRQGRGTDTQYF.

The rearrangement uses TRBV6-1 and TRBJ2-5; 7 nucleotides agree with TRBD2. The closer fit of TRBJ2-1 to the DNA end suggests the J call may be wrong. The CDR3 covers 15 residues. Germline CDR1 is MNHNS and CDR2 is SASEGT. CDR3 in amino acids: CASRNIRGGEGKQFF. CDR3 DNA: TGTGCCAGCAGAAATATAAGGGGAGGGGAAGGGAAGCAGTTCTTC.

V and J are TRBV7-3 and TRBJ1-6; 9 nucleotides line up with TRBD1. The CDR3 covers 15 residues. The germline V gene encodes CDR1 SGHTA and CDR2 FQGTGA. V lost 4 bases and J lost 8; bases outside the gene matches: 6. Here the CDR3 DNA reads TGTGCCAGCAGCTCGACCGGGACAGGGTATTCACCCCTCCACTTT. The encoded protein is CASSSTGTGYSPLHF.

In its sample, this clonotype was seen a few times. J is TRBJ2-1 and V is TRBV6-1; a possible D gene is TRBD1 (5 bases). Germline V gene lookup returns CDR1 MNHNS and CDR2 SASEGT. The V end was cut by 2 bases, the J end by 7 bases, with 12 bases between. The CDR3 length is 14 residues. CDR3 sequence (DNA): TGTGCCAGCAGTGAATTGGGGCGACGTAATGAGCAGTTCTTC. This translates into CASSELGRRNEQFF.

This clonotype is labeled large. The chain carries TRBV28 and TRBJ2-1, with D perhaps matching TRBD1 (6 bases). The J call could be wrong; TRBJ2-7 is a better fit for the DNA end. CDR3 length: 11 amino acids. Germline V lookup: CDR1 MDHEN, CDR2 SYDVKM. CDR3 amino acids: CASTGAYEQYF. The CDR3 DNA reads TGTGCCAGCACAGGGGCCTACGAGCAGTACTTC.

This clonotype appeared many times. This chain connects TRBV7-2 to TRBJ2-3; 10 nucleotides align to TRBD2. The trim removed 4 bases at V and 3 bases at J, leaving 13 bases unmatched. Germline V lookup: CDR1 SGHTA, CDR2 FQGNSA. This CDR3 has 18 residues. The CDR3 here is CASSSTAGGRYWTDTQYF. The CDR3 bases are TGTGCCAGCAGCTCCACAGCGGGGGGGCGGTATTGGACAGATACGCAGTATTTT. The full variable domain, in which reference TRBV7-2 and TRBJ2-3 provide the parts outside the CDR3, is GAGVSQSPSNKVTEKGKDVELRCDPISGHTALYWYRQSLGQGLEFLIYFQGNSAPDKSGLPSDRFSAERTGGSVSTLTIQRTQQEDSAVYLCASSSTAGGRYWTDTQYFGPGTRLTVL.

The V gene is TRBV27, the J gene TRBJ2-7; TRBD2 matches 12 bases. The junction had 11 bases not matched to a gene; V was cut back by 2 bases and J by 0 bases. The CDR3 runs 19 residues. Germline V gene sequence: CDR1 MNHEY, CDR2 SMNVEV (reference sequence). CDR3 bases: TGTGCCAGCAGTTTACCCGGGACTAGCGGGTACTTTAGCTCCTACGAGCAGTACTTC. It encodes CASSLPGTSGYFSSYEQYF.

V usage is TRBV7-2 and J usage is TRBJ1-5, with 7 bases identical to TRBD1. The V gene end was trimmed by 5 bases and the J gene end by 3 bases; junction bases not matched to a gene: 4. The germline CDR1 and CDR2 sequences are SGHTA and FQGNSA. The CDR3 runs 14 residues. This CDR3 reads CASSETGNNQPQHF. The CDR3 nucleotides are TGTGCCAGCAGCGAGACAGGGAACAATCAGCCCCAGCATTTT.

By share, this clonotype ranks as medium-sized. The chain is built from TRBV7-6 and TRBJ2-1, with D unclear. The J call is doubtful: the DNA matches TRBJ2-7 better. This CDR3 is 16 amino acids long. Germline CDR1 is SGHVS and CDR2 is FNYEAQ. The CDR3 sequence is CASSSPTFDFYNEQYF. The CDR3 DNA is TGTGCCAGCAGCTCACCGACTTTCGACTTTTACAATGAGCAGTACTTC.

This clonotype has a handful of counts. The rearrangement uses TRBV6-1 and TRBJ2-3; no clear D. Germline CDR1 and CDR2: MNHNS and SASEGT. The CDR3 sequence is 14 residues long. V gave up 8 bases and J gave up 3 bases, with 15 bases separating them. The CDR3 is CASLMRSSTDTQYF. The CDR3 nucleotides read TGTGCCAGCTTGATGAGGAGTTCAACAGATACGCAGTATTTT.

The chain combines TRBV6-1 with TRBJ2-1; a possible D gene is TRBD2 (5 bases). The ends were cut back, 9 bases at V and 13 bases at J, with 19 bases in the middle. Germline-derived CDR1 and CDR2 are MNHNS and SASEGT. This CDR3 spans 12 amino acids. CDR3 region: CASGRVQETQFF. The CDR3 bases are TGTGCCAGTGGGCGGGTACAAGAGACCCAGTTCTTC.

The chain recombines TRBV7-2 with TRBJ2-1, with TRBD2 identical over 7 bases. Germline V CDR1 and CDR2: SGHTA, FQGNSA. The CDR3 extends over 16 amino acids. V was pared by 2 bases and J by 2 bases, with 6 bases of the junction left unmatched. The CDR3 DNA is TGTGCCAGCAGCTTAAGGGGCGGGAGCACCTACAATGAGCAGTTCTTC. Its translation is CASSLRGGSTYNEQFF.